Listed here are 27 T cell receptor beta chains from one sample, sequenced in a study of glioma-infiltrating T cells after dendritic cell vaccination (dated by TCRdb to the mid-2010s). The library was produced with the immunoSEQ multiplex PCR assay. This is the immuneACCESS table as TCRdb keeps it, with only in-frame sequences that have V and J called. A part of the clones is gone; compared with another copy, unresolved V genes explain less than half, and the rest is unexplained. The sample has roughly 100,000 clones on record, roughly four fifths of them singletons. Jointly, the top ten make up about 12% of the sample. The sequences come from blood, collected before dendritic cell vaccination. The source of these receptors is a human donor with glioblastoma.

The gene calls are TRBV7-3 and TRBJ1-3; D unclear. Germline values: CDR1 SGHTA, CDR2 FQGTGA. V shed 0 bases and J shed 4 bases, with 13 bases lying between them. The CDR3 contains 16 residues. This CDR3 is CASSLTSGGWGNTIYF. In DNA, the CDR3 is TGTGCCAGCAGCTTAACGTCGGGAGGGTGGGGAAACACCATATATTTT. The full variable domain, with the rest looked up from reference TRBV7-3 and TRBJ1-3, is GAGVSQTPSNKVTEKGKYVELRCDPISGHTALYWYRQSLGQGPEFLIYFQGTGAADDSGLPNDRFFAVRPEGSVSTLKIQRTERGDSAVYLCASSLTSGGWGNTIYFGEGSWLTVV.

This clone was picked up one time. The V call is TRBV6-1, the J call TRBJ1-5; possible D gene TRBD1, 6 bases. Germline V gene sequence: CDR1 MNHNS, CDR2 SASEGT. Trimming removed 6 bases at V and 2 bases at J, with 14 bases between. This CDR3 spans 15 amino acids. The CDR3 DNA is TGTGCCAGCAGACAGGGTTCGGGTCGCAATCAGCCCCAGCATTTT. This translates into CASRQGSGRNQPQHF.

In this sample, this clone turned up once. The chain links TRBV11-3 to TRBJ2-1, with TRBD2 identical over 7 bases. Germline CDR1 reads SGHNT; CDR2 reads YENEEA. The V gene end was trimmed by 1 base and the J gene end by 8 bases; junction bases not matched to a gene: 8. The CDR3 has 15 residues. This CDR3 is CASSLAGGGIDEQFF. The CDR3 DNA is TGTGCCAGCAGCTTAGCTGGGGGGGGGATCGATGAGCAGTTCTTC. The complete variable domain, with remaining parts taken from reference TRBV11-3 and TRBJ2-1, reads EAGVVQSPRYKIIEKKQPVAFWCNPISGHNTLYWYLQNLGQGPELLIRYENEEAVDDSQLPKDRFSAERLKGVDSTLKIQPAELGDSAVYLCASSLAGGGIDEQFFGPGTRLTVL.

This clone was picked up one time. The CDR3 loop is CASSSGTRWNEQFF. The CDR3 nucleotides read TGTGCCAGCAGTTCCGGGACTAGATGGAATGAGCAGTTCTTC. The V and J genes are TRBV5-4 and TRBJ2-1, with 8 positions matching TRBD2. With 5 bases clipped from V and 7 bases from J, the junction kept 8 bases outside the gene matches. Germline CDR1 is SGHNT and CDR2 is YYREEE (reference sequence). This CDR3 has 14 residues.

This sequence joins TRBV6-1 and TRBJ2-5; D gene unclear. V dropped 5 bases and J dropped 5 bases, with 9 bases sitting between them. Germline V gene lookup returns CDR1 MNHNS and CDR2 SASEGT. The CDR3 sequence is 12 residues long. The CDR3 DNA sequence: TGTGCCAGCAGTCTTCTTTTGGAGACCCAGTACTTC. It is translated as CASSLLLETQYF.

The rearrangement links TRBV10-3 to TRBJ1-1; no clear D. Trimming took off 8 bases at V and 7 bases at J, with 14 bases between the two ends. This CDR3 has 12 residues. The germline V gene encodes CDR1 ENHRY and CDR2 SYGVKD. The CDR3 protein is CAIGQLVDEAFF. The CDR3 DNA reads as TGTGCCATCGGGCAGCTCGTTGATGAAGCTTTCTTT.

There are a few counts of this clone. V gene TRBV7-8 combines with J gene TRBJ2-5; 8 bases are a match to TRBD1. Unmatched junction bases numbered 3, after V lost 5 bases and J lost 4 bases. This CDR3 is built from 13 residues. CDR1 is SGHVS, CDR2 FQNEAQ, per germline. CDR3 region: CASSRTGRETQYF. The CDR3, as DNA: TGTGCCAGCAGCCGGACAGGGCGAGAGACCCAGTACTTC.

V usage is TRBV11-2 and J usage is TRBJ1-2; 8 nucleotides line up with TRBD1. V lost 5 bases to trimming and J lost 4 bases; unmatched junction nucleotides: 3. The CDR3 extends over 13 amino acids. Germline V gene lookup returns CDR1 SGHAT and CDR2 FQNNGV. Here the CDR3 reads CASSPGTGYGYTF. In DNA form, the CDR3 reads TGTGCCAGCAGCCCGGGGACAGGCTATGGCTACACCTTC.

The chain links TRBV19 to TRBJ2-7, with a weak D call TRBD1 (6 bases). CDR3 length: 13 amino acids. Trimming took off 3 bases at V and 3 bases at J, with 9 bases between the two ends. Germline V gene data show CDR1 as LNHDA and CDR2 as SQIVND (reference sequence). CDR3 sequence reads: CASSIVDSYEQYF. For the CDR3, the DNA is TGTGCCAGTAGTATCGTGGACAGCTACGAGCAGTACTTC.

The V call is TRBV5-4, the J call TRBJ1-2, with 7 nucleotides matching TRBD1. The V segment lost 4 bases and the J segment 5 bases; nucleotides outside the gene matches: 14. Germline V lookup: CDR1 SGHNT, CDR2 YYREEE (reference sequence). The CDR3 totals 16 residues. CDR3 bases: TGTGCCAGCAGCCAAGGGACAGCGCTTAGACAGTATGGCTACACCTTC. Its translation: CASSQGTALRQYGYTF.

The genes are TRBV4-1 and TRBJ1-3, with D tentatively TRBD1 (6 bases). The CDR3 contains 15 residues. The V gene lost 0 bases and the J gene lost 7 bases, with 13 bases spanning the gap. Germline loops: CDR1 MGHRA, CDR2 YSYEKL. CDR3 coding DNA: TGCGCCAGCAGCCAAGATCGGGGGGCAGGCAACACCATATATTTT. This codes for CASSQDRGAGNTIYF.

The V call is TRBV9, the J call TRBJ1-3; TRBD1 matches 9 bases. Trimming at V came to 0 bases and at J to 4 bases, leaving 8 bases not matched to a gene. The CDR3 spans 17 residues. Germline CDR1 and CDR2: SGDLS and YYNGEE. The CDR3 sequence is CASSVATGTGFGNTIYF. The DNA for the CDR3 is TGTGCCAGCAGCGTAGCTACCGGGACAGGGTTCGGAAACACCATATATTTT.

Notes on this clone: Other DNA sequences in the sample encode the same CDR3. The chain is built from TRBV5-1 and TRBJ1-1; D is possibly TRBD1 (6 bases). Trimming took 1 base from V and 7 from J, leaving 11 bases between them. Germline CDR1 is SGHRS and CDR2 is YFSETQ. This CDR3 has 13 amino acids. DNA for the CDR3: TGCGCCAGCAGCTTGTTACAACAGGGTGAAGCTTTCTTT. Translation gives CASSLLQQGEAFF.

The V call is TRBV15, the J call TRBJ1-5, with 7 bases fitting TRBD1. The CDR3 runs 15 residues. CDR1 LNHNV and CDR2 YYDKDF come from the germline V gene (reference sequence). The trim removed 5 bases at V and 4 bases at J, leaving 8 bases unmatched. The CDR3 reads CATSLDYRGNQPQHF. The DNA of the CDR3 is TGTGCCACCAGCCTAGACTACAGGGGAAATCAGCCCCAGCATTTT. The whole variable domain, filled in from reference TRBV15 and TRBJ1-5, reads DAMVIQNPRYQVTQFGKPVTLSCSQTLNHNVMYWYQQKSSQAPKLLFHYYDKDFNNEADTPDNFQSRRPNTSFCFLDIRSPGLGDTAMYLCATSLDYRGNQPQHFGDGTRLSIL.

This clone was observed many times. Other DNA sequences within the sample encode an identical CDR3. This chain joins TRBV7-6 and TRBJ1-5; D is undetermined. Trimming took off 8 bases at V and 1 base at J, with 9 bases between the two ends. Germline loops: CDR1 SGHVS, CDR2 FNYEAQ. The CDR3 has 13 amino acids. CDR3 sequence: CASQSGSNQPQHF. The CDR3 region has the DNA TGTGCCAGCCAGTCGGGAAGCAATCAGCCCCAGCATTTT. The full variable domain, its missing parts supplied by reference TRBV7-6 and TRBJ1-5, is GAGVSQSPRYKVTKRGQDVALRCDPISGHVSLYWYRQALGQGPEFLTYFNYEAQQDKSGLPNDRFSAERPEGSISTLTIQRTEQRDSAMYRCASQSGSNQPQHFGDGTRLSIL.

This rearrangement joins TRBV5-4 to TRBJ2-5; 8 positions match TRBD1. J lost 3 bases, V lost 1 base, and 8 bases had no gene match. CDR3 length: 16 residues. Germline-derived CDR1 and CDR2 are SGHNT and YYREEE (reference sequence). The CDR3 protein is CASSLYFGTGKETQYF. The CDR3 nucleotides are TGTGCCAGCAGCTTGTATTTCGGGACAGGAAAAGAGACCCAGTACTTC. Combining the CDR3 with reference TRBV5-4 and TRBJ2-5 gives the whole variable domain ETGVTQSPTHLIKTRGQQVTLRCSSQSGHNTVSWYQQALGQGPQFIFQYYREEENGRGNFPPRFSGLQFPNYSSELNVNALELDDSALYLCASSLYFGTGKETQYFGPGTRLLVL.

This chain uses TRBV30 with TRBJ2-3, with 12 nucleotides matching TRBD1. The germline gives CDR1 GTSNPN, CDR2 SVGIG (reference sequence). There are 15 residues in the CDR3. The ends lost 2 bases at V and 6 bases at J; junction bases unmatched: 6. The CDR3 here is CAWSPGTGGGDTQYF. CDR3 DNA sequence: TGTGCCTGGAGTCCCGGGACAGGGGGCGGCGATACGCAGTATTTT.

The chain carries TRBV4-3 and TRBJ2-2; D gene unclear. The CDR3 sequence is 13 residues long. Germline V gene sequence: CDR1 LGHNA, CDR2 YSLEER. With 4 bases removed from V and 2 bases from J, the gap between germline ends came to 5 bases. This chain's CDR3 is CASSLTNTGELFF. The CDR3 nucleotides are TGCGCCAGCAGCCTCACAAACACCGGGGAGCTGTTTTTT.

The rearrangement joins TRBV9 to TRBJ2-3, with TRBD1 matching over 10 bases. CDR1 and CDR2 (germline): SGDLS, YYNGEE. Unmatched junction bases numbered 6, after V lost 2 bases and J lost 3 bases. This CDR3 has 16 residues. The CDR3 is CASSVGQGGSTDTQYF. DNA for the CDR3: TGTGCCAGCAGCGTCGGACAGGGGGGAAGTACAGATACGCAGTATTTT.

The chain recombines TRBV29-1 with TRBJ2-7, with 7 bases lining up with TRBD1. The length of the CDR3 is 14 residues. Germline CDR1 reads SQVTM; CDR2 reads ANQGSEA. The trim removed 0 bases at V and 4 bases at J, leaving 6 bases unmatched. CDR3 residues: CSVEDEQGRYEQYF. CDR3 in DNA: TGCAGCGTTGAAGATGAACAGGGGCGATACGAGCAGTACTTC.

This sequence joins TRBV29-1 and TRBJ2-2; D call uncertain. The V gene's germline CDR1 is SQVTM and CDR2 ANQGSEA. This CDR3 region has 12 residues. V was pared by 7 bases and J by 3 bases, with 9 bases between. CDR3 in DNA: TGCAGCGCCCCCTTCGACACCGGGGAGCTGTTTTTT. This translates into CSAPFDTGELFF.

This rearrangement joins TRBV10-3 to TRBJ2-7; 9 bases align to TRBD2. V trimming: 3 bases; J trimming: 5 bases; junction bases outside the gene matches: 5. The CDR3 runs 14 residues. The germline V gene encodes CDR1 ENHRY and CDR2 SYGVKD. The CDR3 DNA sequence: TGTGCCATCAGTGATAGTAGCGGGGGAAACGAGCAGTACTTC. This encodes CAISDSSGGNEQYF.

The chain uses TRBV6-6 and TRBJ2-1; maybe TRBD2 (5 bases). V lost 0 bases and J 3 bases, leaving 12 bases between the germline ends. The CDR3 has 16 residues. Germline V gene data show CDR1 as MNHNY and CDR2 as SVGAGI (reference sequence). The CDR3 nucleotides read TGTGCCAGCAGTTACTCGATGCGGACTCACTACAATGAGCAGTTCTTC. Amino acid sequence: CASSYSMRTHYNEQFF.

A few counts support this clone. The chain employs TRBV15 and TRBJ1-2; D remains ambiguous. This CDR3 contains 14 residues. V was cut by 1 base and J by 8 bases, with 14 bases left in between. CDR1 and CDR2 (germline): LNHNV, YYDKDF (reference sequence). The CDR3: CATSRARGWGGYTF. The CDR3 DNA sequence: TGTGCCACCAGCAGAGCCCGGGGTTGGGGAGGCTACACCTTC.

The chain has TRBV19 and TRBJ1-3; 7 nucleotides agree with TRBD1. Trimming took 6 bases from V and 0 from J; bases not matched to a gene: 11. The V gene's germline CDR1 is LNHDA and CDR2 SQIVND (reference sequence). CDR3 size: 17 residues. In DNA, the CDR3 is TGTGCCAGTAGACTTGAGGGGGACAGCTACTCTGGAAACACCATATATTTT. Encoded protein: CASRLEGDSYSGNTIYF.

This chain connects TRBV11-3 to TRBJ2-2; 7 bases map to TRBD1. The CDR3 loop spans 15 amino acids. V shed 5 bases, J shed 4 bases, and the junction held 7 bases outside the gene matches. Germline assignment: CDR1 SGHNT and CDR2 YENEEA. DNA of the CDR3: TGTGCCAGCAGCCTCCGGGACAGCTCCACCGGGGAGCTGTTTTTT. This translates into CASSLRDSSTGELFF.

V is TRBV4-1 and J is TRBJ2-1, with 8 bases lining up with TRBD2. Germline V gives CDR1 MGHRA, CDR2 YSYEKL. The trim removed 8 bases at V and 5 bases at J, leaving 8 bases unmatched. The CDR3 length is 14 residues. Written as DNA, the CDR3 is TGCGCCAGCGACGCCAGCGGGGGTAACAATGAGCAGTTCTTC. Protein: CASDASGGNNEQFF.